This TCR beta chain was profiled in a study of beta chain features in type 1 diabetes. Study outcomes and limitations: Moderately but significantly shorter TCRB CDR3s were found in Type 1 diabetes patients in all four CD4+ subsets.

This clone was detected a few times. Its antigen is still unknown. CDR3 size: 16 residues. CDR1 is SGHDN and CDR2 is FVKESK in the germline V gene. Trimming removed 0 bases from V and 1 base from J, with 12 bases in between. Investigators reverse transcribed all isolated RNA, so they sequenced expressed TCRB transcripts. Sequencing used immunoSEQ multiplex PCR; TCRdb keeps in-frame clones, though not all of them. In the table there are hundreds of thousands of clones, roughly an eighth of which are singletons. The receptor was derived from a man aged 18 to 30 with type 1 diabetes. Sequencing input: naive CD4+ T cells from blood. The chain is built from TRBV14 and TRBJ2-5, with D perhaps being TRBD1 or TRBD2 (7 bases each). In DNA form, the CDR3 reads TGTGCCAGCAGCCAAGAAGCGGGGACAGTCCAAGAGACCCAGTACTTC. This codes for CASSQEAGTVQETQYF. Full variable domain (rest looked up from reference TRBV14 and TRBJ2-5): EAGVTQFPSHSVIEKGQTVTLRCDPISGHDNLYWYRRVMGKEIKFLLHFVKESKQDESGMPNNRFLAERTGGTYSTLKVQPAELEDSGVYFCASSQEAGTVQETQYFGPGTRLLVL.